Below are 19 T cell receptor beta chains sequenced from a single sample in a study of blood T cell repertoires in COVID-19. Only in-frame clones appear in the TCRdb table, and some are missing; sequencing was by immunoSEQ multiplex PCR. The sample carries approximately 300,000 clones, 86% recorded once. Sequencing was performed on PBMCs or T cells enriched from blood (not recorded which). Every receptor here comes from a woman between 18 and 30 years old who had recovered from COVID-19.

The V and J genes are TRBV9 and TRBJ1-1, with D maybe TRBD1 (5 bases). The CDR3 spans 15 residues. Germline lookup yields CDR1 SGDLS and CDR2 YYNGEE. V was trimmed by 0 bases and J by 7 bases, leaving 16 bases between them. Here the CDR3 reads CASSVDHRLTGEAFF. The CDR3 region has the DNA TGTGCCAGCAGCGTAGATCACAGGTTGACGGGTGAAGCTTTCTTT.

This clone appeared a single time. The CDR3 loop is CASSQETYSGNTIYF. The CDR3 coding sequence is TGTGCCAGCAGCCAAGAGACATACTCTGGAAACACCATATATTTT. The V and J genes are TRBV14 and TRBJ1-3; no reliable D call. The CDR3 covers 15 residues. V lost 0 bases and J lost 0, with 6 bases in between. Germline V gene data show CDR1 as SGHDN and CDR2 as FVKESK.

This sequence joins TRBV7-9 and TRBJ2-1; D possibly corresponds to TRBD1 (6 bases). Per germline, CDR1 SEHNR and CDR2 FQNEAQ (reference sequence). This CDR3 is built from 15 residues. V was trimmed by 5 bases and J by 4 bases, leaving 15 bases between them. The CDR3 loop reads CASSQDRGLYNEQFF. The CDR3, as DNA: TGTGCCAGCAGCCAGGACAGAGGACTTTACAATGAGCAGTTCTTC. Using reference TRBV7-9 and TRBJ2-1 for the parts outside the CDR3, the full variable domain is DTGVSQNPRHKITKRGQNVTFRCDPISEHNRLYWYRQTLGQGPEFLTYFQNEAQLEKSRLLSDRFSAERPKGSFSTLEIQRTEQGDSAMYLCASSQDRGLYNEQFFGPGTRLTVL.

The chain links TRBV7-9 to TRBJ2-1, with 9 bases fitting TRBD2. The CDR3 is 18 residues long. V lost 6 bases to trimming and J lost 3 bases; unmatched junction nucleotides: 15. Germline CDR1 and CDR2: SEHNR and FQNEAQ (reference sequence). This CDR3 reads CASRRRRISGGRYNEQFF. In DNA form, the CDR3 reads TGTGCCAGCAGAAGACGTAGGATAAGCGGGGGGCGCTACAATGAGCAGTTCTTC.

This chain connects TRBV2 to TRBJ1-5; D is undetermined. Deletions cut 2 bases from V and 1 base from J, with 6 bases between. The CDR3 is made up of 14 amino acids. Per the germline V gene, CDR1 is SNHLY and CDR2 is FYNNEI. The CDR3 DNA follows: TGTGCCAGCAGTGAACTCGAGAGCAATCAGCCCCAGCATTTT. This sequence encodes CASSELESNQPQHF.

The count of this clone is one. This rearrangement joins TRBV5-1 to TRBJ1-3; D is uncertain. V was shortened by 5 bases and J by 4 bases, with 4 bases between the two germline ends. CDR1 is SGHRS, CDR2 YFSETQ, per germline. The CDR3 is 11 amino acids. The CDR3 is CASSTGNTIYF. The CDR3 DNA reads as TGCGCCAGCAGTACAGGAAACACCATATATTTT. Together with reference TRBV5-1 and TRBJ1-3, the CDR3 gives the full variable domain: KAGVTQTPRYLIKTRGQQVTLSCSPISGHRSVSWYQQTPGQGLQFLFEYFSETQRNKGNFPGRFSGRQFSNSRSEMNVSTLELGDSALYLCASSTGNTIYFGEGSWLTVV.

The CDR3, as DNA: TGCGCCAGCAGCCACTCCCGGCGGGCTACCATAGGCGATACGCAGTATTTT. It specifies CASSHSRRATIGDTQYF. V and J are TRBV4-1 and TRBJ2-3; D may be TRBD2 (5 bases). The CDR3 length is 17 residues. Germline CDR1 MGHRA, CDR2 YSYEKL. Trimming pared 3 bases from V and 6 bases from J, leaving 22 bases between.

The V gene is TRBV19, the J gene TRBJ2-7; 8 nucleotides align to TRBD2. Germline V gives CDR1 LNHDA, CDR2 SQIVND (reference sequence). The CDR3 length is 14 residues. Trimming removed 4 bases from V and 2 bases from J; junction bases left unmatched: 4. CDR3 in amino acids: CASSTREGTYEQYF. CDR3 coding DNA: TGTGCCAGTAGTACCCGGGAGGGGACCTACGAGCAGTACTTC.

The CDR3 here is CASESRQNSGNTIYF. The CDR3 DNA follows: TGTGCCAGCGAAAGTAGACAGAACTCTGGAAACACCATATATTTT. The genes are TRBV28 and TRBJ1-3; possibly TRBD1 for D (5 bases). CDR3 length: 15 amino acids. The V and J ends lost 8 bases and 0 bases respectively, with 14 bases between them. Germline V gene lookup returns CDR1 MDHEN and CDR2 SYDVKM.

The chain couples TRBV5-1 to TRBJ2-7; a possible D gene is TRBD1 (6 bases). V lost 4 bases to trimming and J lost 2 bases, with 16 bases between them. The CDR3 contains 15 residues. Germline V gene data show CDR1 as SGHRS and CDR2 as YFSETQ. The CDR3 region has the DNA TGCGCCAGCAGCCATGAACAGGGATTTACCTACGAGCAGTACTTC. This translates into CASSHEQGFTYEQYF.

The chain has TRBV6-4 and TRBJ1-1; 9 bases agree with TRBD1. Looked up from germline, CDR1 is MRHNA and CDR2 is SNTAGT. V dropped 6 bases and J dropped 10; count of bases not matched to a gene: 9. The CDR3 extends over 13 amino acids. CDR3 loop: CASRGQGERVAFF. CDR3 DNA sequence: TGTGCCAGCAGGGGACAGGGTGAACGCGTAGCTTTCTTT.

V and J are TRBV13 and TRBJ1-2, with TRBD1 as a possible D gene (5 bases). The V and J ends lost 2 bases and 8 bases respectively, with 21 bases between them. Germline V gene sequence: CDR1 PRHDT, CDR2 FYEKMQ (reference sequence). The CDR3 has 16 amino acids. The CDR3 DNA reads as TGTGCCAGCAGCTTACGTTCCCTTGCGGGGGTTAAGGGCTACACCTTC. Translating gives CASSLRSLAGVKGYTF.

V and J are TRBV5-6 and TRBJ2-1; D remains ambiguous. V was cut by 0 bases and J by 6 bases, with 10 bases left in between. Germline values: CDR1 SGHDT, CDR2 YYEEEE. This CDR3 comprises 14 residues. As DNA, the CDR3 is TGTGCCAGCAGCTTGGACGGGTTAGGCAATGAGCAGTTCTTC. It specifies CASSLDGLGNEQFF.

The chain couples TRBV25-1 to TRBJ2-7, with D perhaps TRBD1 (6 bases). The V and J ends lost 3 bases and 1 base respectively, with 7 bases between them. The CDR3 is 13 residues long. Germline V lookup: CDR1 MGHDK, CDR2 SYGVNS. The CDR3 spells CASSDDRSYEQYF. The CDR3 nucleotides are TGTGCCAGCAGTGATGACAGGTCCTACGAGCAGTACTTC.

The V call is TRBV3-1 (or the pseudogene TRBV3-2), the J call TRBJ1-3; maybe TRBD1 (6 bases). The CDR3 sequence is 14 residues long. The germline CDR1 and CDR2 sequences are LGHDT and YNNKEL (reference sequence). V shed 5 bases and J shed 5 bases, with 13 bases lying between them. The CDR3 DNA reads as TGTGCCAGCAGCGTCGAACAGGGCAGAAACACCATATATTTT. Protein: CASSVEQGRNTIYF.

The CDR3 loop reads CASSSGQGRGPYEQYF. The CDR3 DNA reads TGTGCCAGCAGCTCAGGACAGGGAAGAGGCCCCTACGAGCAGTACTTC. V and J are TRBV7-9 and TRBJ2-7, with TRBD1 matching 8 bases. V lost 4 bases to trimming and J lost 2 bases; unmatched junction nucleotides: 10. This CDR3 has 16 residues. CDR1 and CDR2 from the germline V gene are SEHNR and FQNEAQ (reference sequence).

V gene TRBV2 combines with J gene TRBJ2-2, with TRBD2 matching over 7 bases. The J segment lost 8 bases and the V segment lost 6 bases, leaving 6 bases of the junction unmatched. Germline CDR1 reads SNHLY; CDR2 reads FYNNEI. This CDR3 is 13 amino acids long. This CDR3 is CASRTGLVGELFF. CDR3 sequence (DNA): TGTGCCAGCAGAACCGGACTAGTTGGGGAGCTGTTTTTT.

The chain is built from TRBV28 and TRBJ1-4; 11 bases agree with TRBD1. CDR3 length equals 16 residues. After removal of 3 bases from V and 8 bases from J, the junction contained 8 bases not matched to a gene. Germline V gives CDR1 MDHEN, CDR2 SYDVKM. CDR3 DNA sequence: TGTGCCAGCAGTTTCGTTGGACAGGGGGCGTGGGAAAAACTGTTTTTT. Translating gives CASSFVGQGAWEKLFF.

This chain uses TRBV9 with TRBJ1-4; D is possibly TRBD1 (5 bases). The V gene lost 4 bases and the J gene lost 4 bases, with 11 bases spanning the gap. Per germline, CDR1 SGDLS and CDR2 YYNGEE. The CDR3 is 14 amino acids. The CDR3 DNA is TGTGCCAGCAGCTTGGGGCCGGGTAATGAAAAACTGTTTTTT. Encoded protein: CASSLGPGNEKLFF.